The TCR beta chain described here comes from a study of technical replicates of blood from a few donors. This clone was detected once. Clones were read by immunoSEQ multiplex PCR, and TCRdb kept only the in-frame ones, dropping some. The table lists tens of thousands of clones, 75% to 95% of them singletons, with roughly 0.4% in the top ten. This sequence was found in a human donor in good health. Some clones in this sample may be carry-over from other donors' samples. Material for sequencing was T cells isolated from PBMCs.

Written as DNA, the CDR3 is TGTGCCGCGTCACCCGAGGACAGGGTTTACGAGCAGTACTTC. Protein sequence: CAASPEDRVYEQYF. The chain has TRBV10-3 and TRBJ2-7; 8 nucleotides line up with TRBD1. Germline CDR1 reads ENHRY; CDR2 reads SYGVKD. V lost 11 bases and J lost 4; bases outside the gene matches: 13. The length of the CDR3 is 14 residues.